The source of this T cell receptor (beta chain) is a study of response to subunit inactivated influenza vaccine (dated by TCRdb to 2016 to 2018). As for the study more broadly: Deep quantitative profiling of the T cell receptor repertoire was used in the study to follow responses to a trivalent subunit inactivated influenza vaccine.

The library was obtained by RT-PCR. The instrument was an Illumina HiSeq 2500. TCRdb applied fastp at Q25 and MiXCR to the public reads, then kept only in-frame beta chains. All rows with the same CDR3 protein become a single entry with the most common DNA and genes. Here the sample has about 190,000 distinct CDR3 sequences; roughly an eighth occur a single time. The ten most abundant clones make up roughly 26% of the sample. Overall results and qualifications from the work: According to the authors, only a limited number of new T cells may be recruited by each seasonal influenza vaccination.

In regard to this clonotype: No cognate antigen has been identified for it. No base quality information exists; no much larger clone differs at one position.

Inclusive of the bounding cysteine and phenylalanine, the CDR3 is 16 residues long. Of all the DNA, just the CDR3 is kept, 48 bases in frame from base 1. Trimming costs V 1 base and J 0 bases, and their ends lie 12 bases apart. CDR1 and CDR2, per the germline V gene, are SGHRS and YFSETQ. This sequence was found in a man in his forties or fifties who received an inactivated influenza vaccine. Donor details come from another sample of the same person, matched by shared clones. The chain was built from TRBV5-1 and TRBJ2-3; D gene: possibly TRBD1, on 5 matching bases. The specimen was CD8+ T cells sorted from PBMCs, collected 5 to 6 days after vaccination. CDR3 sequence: CASSLRGRASTDTQYF. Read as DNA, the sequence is TGCGCCAGCAGCTTGAGGGGCAGGGCTAGCACAGATACGCAGTATTTT.